Listed here is a single TCR beta chain. Recruited during active infection, patients (from Seattle) were subsequently followed longitudinally. The sample belongs to a study of blood T cell repertoires in COVID-19. Study context: Specimens from acute and convalescent COVID-19 originated in the United States, Italy and Spain.

The CDR3 runs 14 residues. Looked up from germline, CDR1 is MNHEY and CDR2 is SVGAGI. The J segment lost 6 bases and the V segment lost 11 bases, leaving 12 bases of the junction unmatched. In the study's own analysis: It was from reference gene primer amplification that nucleated cell counts were estimated. TCRdb's copy holds only in-frame clones and misses some; the assay was immunoSEQ multiplex PCR. The V and J calls and clone size were taken over from that table, and D and trimming were inferred from the DNA. The sample gives around 190,000 clones, about 88% of which show up once; 18% is in the top ten.

The genes are TRBV6-5 and TRBJ2-2; 7 bases are a match to TRBD1. This TCR derives from a man between 50 and 59 years old with COVID-19, enrolled during active disease. The material sequenced was peripheral blood. Here the CDR3 DNA reads TGTGCCGGGGGACAGATCAACGAGGCCGGGGAGCTGTTTTTT. Translation: CAGGQINEAGELFF.